This T cell receptor beta chain was captured in a study of breast tumors, draining lymph nodes, adjacent tissues. Study-level results: Data only fit, rather than demonstrated, lymph node origin of most tumor T cells. Luminal-like breast cancer showed significantly higher tumor–nontumor repertoire similarity than basal-like. Tumor TCR diversity was below lymph nodes but above nontumor tissue.

V was pared by 6 bases and J by 0 bases, with 6 bases between. This CDR3 has 12 residues. Germline CDR1 and CDR2: SQVTM and ANQGSEA. TCRdb re-called the multiplex PCR reads through MiXCR, storing one row per CDR3 protein. Of approximately 88,000 distinct CDR3 sequences in the sample, about 27% are singletons; the top ten hold 8% to 9%. Many counts were recorded for this clonotype. Antigen unknown. The lymph nodes were axillary draining lymph nodes from breast cancer patients. The source material was axillary lymph node tissue. This chain joins TRBV29-1 and TRBJ1-3; tentatively, D is TRBD1 (5 bases). This sequence originates from a female donor with breast cancer. Some clones in this sample may be carry-over from other donors' samples. The chain's CDR3 is CSVRASGNTIYF. The CDR3 DNA sequence: TGCAGCGTCAGGGCCTCTGGAAACACCATATATTTT.